The 16 T cell receptor beta chains in this list originate from one sample, sequenced in a study of blood T cell repertoires in COVID-19. Clones were sequenced by immunoSEQ multiplex PCR, and TCRdb holds only the in-frame ones, with some missing. The sample lists fewer than 350,000 clones; 85% to 90% were seen once. The sample consisted of PBMCs or T cells enriched from blood (not recorded which). The receptors originated from a woman aged 18-29 years with acute COVID-19.

The table lists this clone with a few counts. The CDR3 region is CASSLHSGSLYNEQFF. In nucleotides, the CDR3 is TGCGCCAGCAGCCTGCATAGCGGGAGTTTGTACAATGAGCAGTTCTTC. This rearrangement joins TRBV4-1 to TRBJ2-1; TRBD2 aligns across 9 bases. The CDR3 totals 16 residues. V shed 4 bases, J shed 4 bases, and the junction held 8 bases outside the gene matches. Per germline, CDR1 MGHRA and CDR2 YSYEKL.

The chain links TRBV5-1 to TRBJ2-7, with D possibly TRBD1 on 5 matching bases. The length of the CDR3 is 16 residues. The germline CDR1 and CDR2 sequences are SGHRS and YFSETQ. Trimming pared 4 bases from V and 0 bases from J, leaving 17 bases between. The CDR3 DNA sequence: TGCGCCAGCAGCCCCGAACCGCCAGGACACTCCTACGAGCAGTACTTC. It specifies CASSPEPPGHSYEQYF.

The chain employs TRBV6-6 and TRBJ2-1, with D unclear. Germline CDR1 and CDR2: MNHNY and SVGAGI (reference sequence). The germline V and J ends were trimmed by 7 bases and 9 bases, with 13 bases remaining between them. This CDR3 comprises 12 residues. The CDR3 sequence is CASTYRVGEQFF. Written as DNA, the CDR3 is TGTGCCAGCACCTACCGGGTGGGTGAGCAGTTCTTC.

V gene TRBV28 combines with J gene TRBJ2-7, with D perhaps TRBD2 (5 bases). Trimming cost V 2 bases and J 3 bases, with 11 bases left between them. The germline gives CDR1 MDHEN, CDR2 SYDVKM. This CDR3 spans 14 amino acids. The CDR3 sequence is CASSLIGGGYEQYF. The CDR3, as DNA: TGTGCCAGCAGTTTAATTGGCGGAGGCTACGAGCAGTACTTC.

The V gene is TRBV6-5, the J gene TRBJ1-5, with 8 bases fitting TRBD1. CDR1 is MNHEY, CDR2 SVGAGI, per germline. This CDR3 has 15 residues. The junction had 8 bases not matched to a gene; V was cut back by 7 bases and J by 3 bases. The CDR3 DNA is TGTGCCAGCAAAACGGACAGGGCGACCAATCAGCCCCAGCATTTT. Protein: CASKTDRATNQPQHF.

Details on this clone: Within the sample, other DNA sequences also encode this same CDR3. The V call is TRBV7-9, the J call TRBJ2-1; the match to TRBD2 covers 11 bases. Germline assignment: CDR1 SEHNR and CDR2 FQNEAQ (reference sequence). The CDR3 is made up of 16 amino acids. V dropped 4 bases and J dropped 1; count of bases not matched to a gene: 3. CDR3 residues: CASSSLAGGSYNEQFF. The CDR3 DNA reads TGTGCCAGCAGCTCCCTAGCGGGGGGTTCCTACAATGAGCAGTTCTTC.

The chain employs TRBV2 and TRBJ1-5, with D possibly being TRBD1 (5 bases). Germline V CDR1 and CDR2: SNHLY, FYNNEI. This CDR3 comprises 14 residues. Trimming pared 3 bases from V and 3 bases from J, leaving 9 bases between. In DNA, the CDR3 is TGTGCCAGCAGTGAGCAGGGAAACAATCAGCCCCAGCATTTT. This codes for CASSEQGNNQPQHF.

This rearrangement joins TRBV19 to TRBJ1-5, with no clear D. CDR3 length: 15 amino acids. Germline CDR1 LNHDA, CDR2 SQIVND (reference sequence). V was shortened by 2 bases and J by 1 base, with 9 bases between the two germline ends. The CDR3 region has the DNA TGTGCCAGTAGTATACGAGGGATGAGCAATCAGCCCCAGCATTTT. The encoded protein is CASSIRGMSNQPQHF.

This clone was seen only once. The genes are TRBV10-1 and TRBJ2-3, with 9 bases identical to TRBD2. In germline, CDR1 is WNHNN, CDR2 SYGVQD (reference sequence). V dropped 8 bases and J dropped 2; count of bases not matched to a gene: 5. CDR3 size: 14 residues. The CDR3 loop reads CASELAGYTDTQYF. In nucleotides, the CDR3 is TGCGCCAGCGAGCTAGCGGGGTACACAGATACGCAGTATTTT.

This chain uses TRBV5-1 with TRBJ1-5; D remains ambiguous. Trimming took off 5 bases at V and 10 bases at J, with 22 bases between the two ends. Per germline, CDR1 SGHRS and CDR2 YFSETQ. This CDR3 is built from 15 residues. CDR3 region: CASRSDTGPEGPQHF. DNA of the CDR3: TGCGCCAGCAGAAGCGACACCGGCCCCGAGGGACCCCAGCATTTT.

The gene calls are TRBV10-3 and TRBJ2-1; D might be TRBD1 (7 bases). V dropped 8 bases and J dropped 4 bases, with 12 bases sitting between them. The CDR3 length is 13 residues. CDR1 and CDR2 (germline): ENHRY, SYGVKD. The CDR3 region is CAIGRTGYNEQFF. The CDR3 nucleotides read TGTGCCATCGGGAGGACAGGTTACAATGAGCAGTTCTTC.

The CDR3 region is CASSESRKYNEQFF. In DNA, the CDR3 is TGTGCCAGCAGCGAAAGCAGGAAGTACAATGAGCAGTTCTTC. The genes are TRBV16 and TRBJ2-1; D gene ambiguous. Trimming stripped 5 bases from V and 4 bases from J, with 12 bases between. CDR3 length equals 14 residues. CDR1 and CDR2 (germline): KGHSY, FQNENV.

CDR3 amino acids: CASSLDSGELFF. CDR3 nucleotide sequence: TGTGCCAGCAGCTTAGATAGCGGGGAGCTGTTTTTT. The V gene is TRBV7-2, the J gene TRBJ2-2; D ambiguous. V dropped 1 base and J dropped 7 bases, with 4 bases sitting between them. This CDR3 is built from 12 residues. CDR1 and CDR2 (germline): SGHTA, FQGNSA.

V gene TRBV19 combines with J gene TRBJ2-3; 7 positions match TRBD2. V trimming: 6 bases; J trimming: 2 bases; junction bases outside the gene matches: 11. The germline gives CDR1 LNHDA, CDR2 SQIVND (reference sequence). The CDR3 is 16 residues long. CDR3 sequence: CASSLRDYGITDTQYF. The CDR3 region has the DNA TGTGCCAGTAGCCTCCGGGACTATGGTATCACAGATACGCAGTATTTT.

The V and J genes are TRBV6-5 and TRBJ2-1; TRBD2 agrees at 8 bases. There are 14 residues in the CDR3. Per the germline V gene, CDR1 is MNHEY and CDR2 is SVGAGI. The junction had 7 bases not matched to a gene; V was cut back by 7 bases and J by 5 bases. CDR3: CASINLAGNNEQFF. In nucleotides, the CDR3 is TGTGCCAGCATAAATCTAGCGGGTAACAATGAGCAGTTCTTC.

CDR3 bases: TGTGCCTGGAGTGTCCACACCGAGGGCGAGCAGTACTTC. Its protein product is CAWSVHTEGEQYF. This chain joins TRBV30 and TRBJ2-7; possibly TRBD2 for D (5 bases). Germline V CDR1 and CDR2: GTSNPN, SVGIG (reference sequence). The CDR3 sequence is 13 residues long. Trimming stripped 0 bases from V and 6 bases from J, with 12 bases between.